The clone carrying this T cell receptor (beta chain) has ten or more counts. Its matching antigen is unknown. The data were obtained in a study of CD8 T cells in ankylosing spondylitis. General observations from the study: A TCR beta motif of several highly homologous variants seemed to mark ankylosing spondylitis blood. In the blood and synovial fluid of reactive arthritis, some motif variants had been previously reported.

Germline V CDR1 and CDR2: SQVTM, ANQGSEA. V lost 5 bases to trimming and J lost 9 bases, with 11 bases between them. This CDR3 is built from 11 residues. TCRdb passed the 5' RACE reads through MiXCR, listing each CDR3 protein once. The top ten clones hold 16% of a sample with roughly 190,000 distinct CDR3 sequences, around 13% of them seen once. The source is a male donor with ankylosing spondylitis or in good health (not recorded which). The chain employs TRBV29-1 and TRBJ2-1; D is perhaps TRBD1 or TRBD2 (5 bases each). The sequenced sample consisted of blood, either unsorted or a sorted T cell fraction (not recorded which). The CDR3 sequence is CSVSTGGEQFF. Written as DNA, the CDR3 is TGCAGCGTTTCAACAGGAGGTGAGCAGTTCTTC.